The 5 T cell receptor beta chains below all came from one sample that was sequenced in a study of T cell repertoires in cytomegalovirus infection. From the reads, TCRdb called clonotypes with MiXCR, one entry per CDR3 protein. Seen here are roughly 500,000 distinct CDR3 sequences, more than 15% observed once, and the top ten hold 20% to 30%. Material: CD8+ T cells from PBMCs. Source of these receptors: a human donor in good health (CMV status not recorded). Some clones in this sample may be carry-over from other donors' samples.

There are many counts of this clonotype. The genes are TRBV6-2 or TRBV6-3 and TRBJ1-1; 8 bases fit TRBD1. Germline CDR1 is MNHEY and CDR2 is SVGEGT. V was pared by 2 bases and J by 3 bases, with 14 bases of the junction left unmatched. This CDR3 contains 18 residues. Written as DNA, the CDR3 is TGTGCCAGCAGTTACCCGATGGACAGGGCGAGAAAGGACACTGAAGCTTTCTTT. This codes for CASSYPMDRARKDTEAFF.

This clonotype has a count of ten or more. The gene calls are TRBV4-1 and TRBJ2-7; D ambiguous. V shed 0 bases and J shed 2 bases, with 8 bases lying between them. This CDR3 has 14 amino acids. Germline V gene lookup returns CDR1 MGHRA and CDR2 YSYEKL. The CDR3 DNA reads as TGCGCCAGCAGCCAAGAACCCAGTACCTACGAGCAGTACTTC. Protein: CASSQEPSTYEQYF.

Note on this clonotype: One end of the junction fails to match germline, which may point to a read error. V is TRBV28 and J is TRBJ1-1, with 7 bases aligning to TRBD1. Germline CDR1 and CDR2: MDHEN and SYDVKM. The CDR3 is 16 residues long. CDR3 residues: CASSFRDRTMNTVAFF. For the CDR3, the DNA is TGTGCCAGCAGTTTCAGGGACAGAACTATGAACACTGTAGCTTTCTTT.

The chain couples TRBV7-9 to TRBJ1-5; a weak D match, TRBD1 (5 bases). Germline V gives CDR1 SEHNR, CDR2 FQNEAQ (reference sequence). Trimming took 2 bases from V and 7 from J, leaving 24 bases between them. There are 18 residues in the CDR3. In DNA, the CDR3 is TGTGCCAGCAGCTTATATCAGGGCAGAGGGTTGCTAAGCCAGCCCCAGCATTTT. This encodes CASSLYQGRGLLSQPQHF.

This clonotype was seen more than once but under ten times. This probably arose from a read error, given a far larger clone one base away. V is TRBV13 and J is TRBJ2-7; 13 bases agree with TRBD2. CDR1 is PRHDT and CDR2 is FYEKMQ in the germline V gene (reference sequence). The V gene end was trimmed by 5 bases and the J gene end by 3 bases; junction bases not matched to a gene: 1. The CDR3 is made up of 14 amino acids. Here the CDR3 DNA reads TGTGCCAGCAGCCGGACTAGCGGGGGCTACGAGCAGTACTTC. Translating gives CASSRTSGGYEQYF.